These T cell receptor beta chains were read from a single sample in a study. From the 5' RACE reads, TCRdb called clonotypes with MiXCR, one entry per CDR3 protein. The table includes thousands of distinct CDR3 sequences, around 16% detected once. The sample taken for sequencing was memory CD4+ T cells sorted from blood. These receptors came from a female donor with breast cancer. Both conserved end residues are part of each CDR3. D genes are given only for firm matches. Expanded clones are given a class, and other clones once, few, many or no size at all.

CDR3aa,CDR3nt,len,v_gene,d_gene,j_gene,abundance
CASSRRGKGQPQHF,TGTGCCAGCAGCCGTCGGGGGAAAGGGCAGCCCCAGCATTTT,14,TRBV6-5,.,TRBJ1-5,few
CASSVGGTISSTDTQYF,TGTGCCAGCAGCGTGGGGGGGACCATCTCTAGCACAGATACGCAGTATTTT,17,TRBV9,TRBD2,TRBJ2-3,medium-sized
CASSSTGSDIQYF,TGTGCCAGCAGTTCCACAGGGTCCGACATTCAGTACTTC,13,TRBV6-5,.,TRBJ2-4,medium-sized
CARSLAIYSNRPQHF,TGTGCCAGAAGCCTAGCCATATATAGCAATCGGCCCCAGCATTTT,15,TRBV5-3,.,TRBJ1-5,.
CASSSQGTGELFF,TGTGCCAGCAGCTCCCAGGGAACCGGGGAGCTGTTTTTT,13,TRBV7-9,.,TRBJ2-2,many
CASSETFWAERNSYGYTF,TGTGCCAGCAGTGAAACCTTCTGGGCAGAAAGAAATTCCTATGGCTACACCTTC,18,TRBV2,.,TRBJ1-2,medium-sized
CSASGSTSTDTQYF,TGCAGTGCTTCGGGGTCCACTAGCACAGATACGCAGTATTTT,14,TRBV20-1,.,TRBJ2-3,medium-sized
CASSASGGEQFF,TGTGCCAGCAGTGCTAGCGGCGGTGAGCAGTTCTTC,12,TRBV6-2/TRBV6-3,TRBD2,TRBJ2-1,medium-sized
CASSLGQGGETQYF,TGTGCCAGCAGCTTGGGACAGGGGGGAGAGACCCAGTACTTC,14,TRBV5-6,TRBD1,TRBJ2-5,.
CASSSSRPGIFNNEQFF,TGTGCCAGCAGTTCATCAAGGCCGGGGATATTCAACAATGAGCAGTTCTTC,17,TRBV25-1,.,TRBJ2-1,many
CASSPRGQGSNTEAFF,TGTGCCAGCTCACCAAGGGGACAGGGTTCGAACACTGAAGCTTTCTTT,16,TRBV18,TRBD1,TRBJ1-1,medium-sized
CASSYGNTQYF,TGTGCCAGCAGTTACGGAAACACTCAGTACTTC,11,TRBV6-2/TRBV6-3,.,TRBJ2-4,.
CASSPGRTVNPSNQPQHF,TGCGCCAGCAGCCCAGGACGTACGGTTAACCCTAGCAATCAGCCCCAGCATTTT,18,TRBV4-3,.,TRBJ1-5,medium-sized
CASSQELWGSAGNTIDF,TGCGCCAGCAGCCAAGAATTATGGGGCAGCGCTGGAAACACCATAGATTTT,17,TRBV4-3,.,TRBJ1-3,once
CASSVGGTGGETQYF,TGTGCCAGCAGCGTAGGAGGGACAGGGGGAGAGACCCAGTACTTC,15,TRBV9,TRBD1,TRBJ2-5,medium-sized
CASSLGAGLDTQYF,TGTGCCAGCAGCTTAGGGGCAGGGTTAGATACGCAGTATTTT,14,TRBV5-5,.,TRBJ2-3,medium-sized